This T cell receptor (beta chain) was captured by sequencing in a study of blood T cell repertoires in COVID-19. Study context: COVID-19 samples, acute and convalescent, were from the United States, Italy and Spain.

The V gene's germline CDR1 is SGHDT and CDR2 YYEEEE. CDR3 length: 14 amino acids. Trimming removed 4 bases from V and 8 bases from J, with 13 bases in between. Membership in each cohort depended on participant-reported clinical history. Repertoires were generated with immunoSEQ multiplex PCR, while TCRdb's copy carries only in-frame clones and drops some. Among roughly 240,000 clones listed, approximately 85% were seen once. The source of this sequence is a woman aged 45-65 years with acute COVID-19. The source material was PBMCs or T cells enriched from blood (not recorded which). The V call is TRBV5-6, the J call TRBJ1-6; D unresolved. As DNA, the CDR3 is TGTGCCAGCAGCCGCGGAGGGTTCGATTCACCCCTCCACTTT. It translates to CASSRGGFDSPLHF.